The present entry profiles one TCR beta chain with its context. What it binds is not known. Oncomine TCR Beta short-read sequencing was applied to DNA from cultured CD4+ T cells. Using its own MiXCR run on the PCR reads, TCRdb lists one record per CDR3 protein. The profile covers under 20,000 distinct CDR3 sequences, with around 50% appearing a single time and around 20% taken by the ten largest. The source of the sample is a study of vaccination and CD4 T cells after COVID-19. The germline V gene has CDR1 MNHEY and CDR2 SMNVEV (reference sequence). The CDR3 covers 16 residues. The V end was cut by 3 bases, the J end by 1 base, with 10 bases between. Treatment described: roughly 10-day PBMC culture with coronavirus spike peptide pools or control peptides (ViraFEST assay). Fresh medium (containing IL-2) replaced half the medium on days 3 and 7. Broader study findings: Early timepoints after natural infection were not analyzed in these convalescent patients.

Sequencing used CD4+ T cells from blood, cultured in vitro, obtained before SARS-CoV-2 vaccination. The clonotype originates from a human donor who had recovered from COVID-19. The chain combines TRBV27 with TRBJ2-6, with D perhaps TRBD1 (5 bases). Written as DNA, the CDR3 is TGTGCCAGCAGTTTTCCCAGGACATCTGGGGCCAACGTCCTGACTTTC. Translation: CASSFPRTSGANVLTF.